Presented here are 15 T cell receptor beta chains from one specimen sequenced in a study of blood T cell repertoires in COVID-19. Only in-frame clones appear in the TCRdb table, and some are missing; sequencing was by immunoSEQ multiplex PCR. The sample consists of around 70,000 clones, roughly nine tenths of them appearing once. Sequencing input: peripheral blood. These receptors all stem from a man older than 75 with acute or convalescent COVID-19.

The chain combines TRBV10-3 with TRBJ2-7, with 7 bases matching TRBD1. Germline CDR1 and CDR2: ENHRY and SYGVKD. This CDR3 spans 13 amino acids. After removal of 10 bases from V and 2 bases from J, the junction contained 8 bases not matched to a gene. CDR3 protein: CATRPGQTYEQYF. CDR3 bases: TGTGCCACCCGTCCGGGACAGACCTACGAGCAGTACTTC.

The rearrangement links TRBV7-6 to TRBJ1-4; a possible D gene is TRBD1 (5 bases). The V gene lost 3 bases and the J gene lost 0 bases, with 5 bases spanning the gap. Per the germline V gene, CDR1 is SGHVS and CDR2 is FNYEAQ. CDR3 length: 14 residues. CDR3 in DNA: TGTGCCAGCAGCTTGGACACAACTAATGAAAAACTGTTTTTT. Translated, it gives CASSLDTTNEKLFF.

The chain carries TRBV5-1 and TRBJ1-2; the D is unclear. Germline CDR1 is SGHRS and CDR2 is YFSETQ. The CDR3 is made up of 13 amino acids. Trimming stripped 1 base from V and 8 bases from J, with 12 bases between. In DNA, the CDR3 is TGCGCCAGCAGCTTGAGAGAAGAAAGCGGCTACACCTTC. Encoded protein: CASSLREESGYTF. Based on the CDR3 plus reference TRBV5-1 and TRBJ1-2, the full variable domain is KAGVTQTPRYLIKTRGQQVTLSCSPISGHRSVSWYQQTPGQGLQFLFEYFSETQRNKGNFPGRFSGRQFSNSRSEMNVSTLELGDSALYLCASSLREESGYTFGSGTRLTVV.

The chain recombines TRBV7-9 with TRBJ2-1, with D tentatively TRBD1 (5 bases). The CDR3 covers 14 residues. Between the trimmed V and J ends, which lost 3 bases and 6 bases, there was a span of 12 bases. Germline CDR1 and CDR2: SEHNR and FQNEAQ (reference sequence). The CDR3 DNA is TGTGCCAGCAGCTTTGCGACAGATCTCAATGAGCAGTTCTTC. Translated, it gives CASSFATDLNEQFF.

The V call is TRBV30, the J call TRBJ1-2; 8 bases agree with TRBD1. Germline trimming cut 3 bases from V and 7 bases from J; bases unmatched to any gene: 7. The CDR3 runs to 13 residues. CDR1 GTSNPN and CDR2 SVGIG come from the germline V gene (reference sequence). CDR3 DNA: TGTGCCTGGAGGGACAGGGCATTAGGTGGCTACACCTTC. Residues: CAWRDRALGGYTF.

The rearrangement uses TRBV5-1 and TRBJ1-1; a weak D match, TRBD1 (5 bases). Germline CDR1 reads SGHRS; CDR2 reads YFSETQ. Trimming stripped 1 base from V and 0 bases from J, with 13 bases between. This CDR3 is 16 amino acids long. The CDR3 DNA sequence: TGCGCCAGCAGCTTGTCGGGAGACAGAGTGAACACTGAAGCTTTCTTT. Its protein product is CASSLSGDRVNTEAFF. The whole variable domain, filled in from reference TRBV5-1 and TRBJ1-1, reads KAGVTQTPRYLIKTRGQQVTLSCSPISGHRSVSWYQQTPGQGLQFLFEYFSETQRNKGNFPGRFSGRQFSNSRSEMNVSTLELGDSALYLCASSLSGDRVNTEAFFGQGTRLTVV.

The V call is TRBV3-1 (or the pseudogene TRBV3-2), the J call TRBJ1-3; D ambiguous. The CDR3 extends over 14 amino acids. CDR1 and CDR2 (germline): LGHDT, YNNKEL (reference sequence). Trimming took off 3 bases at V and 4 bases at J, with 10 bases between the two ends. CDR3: CASSQGSGGNTIYF. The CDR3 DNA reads TGTGCCAGCAGCCAGGGCAGTGGGGGAAACACCATATATTTT.

The CDR3 region has the DNA TGTGCCACCAGTGTGACAGCCTCCTATGGCTACACCTTC. Translating it yields CATSVTASYGYTF. This rearrangement joins TRBV24-1 to TRBJ1-2; D is possibly TRBD1 (5 bases). The V gene lost 5 bases and the J gene lost 4 bases, with 10 bases spanning the gap. The CDR3 runs 13 residues. Germline V gives CDR1 KGHDR, CDR2 SFDVKD.

The CDR3 is CAISGPEAQNTEAFF. The CDR3 DNA reads TGTGCCATCAGTGGGCCAGAGGCCCAGAACACTGAAGCTTTCTTT. This chain uses TRBV10-3 with TRBJ1-1; no definite D call. This CDR3 is built from 15 residues. Germline values: CDR1 ENHRY, CDR2 SYGVKD. Trimming took 4 bases from V and 1 from J, leaving 13 bases between them.

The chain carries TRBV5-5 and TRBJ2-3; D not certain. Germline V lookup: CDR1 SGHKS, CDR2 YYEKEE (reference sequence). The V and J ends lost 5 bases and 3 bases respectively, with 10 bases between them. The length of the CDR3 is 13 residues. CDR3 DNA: TGTGCCAGCAGGATAATACAAACAGATACGCAGTATTTT. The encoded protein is CASRIIQTDTQYF.

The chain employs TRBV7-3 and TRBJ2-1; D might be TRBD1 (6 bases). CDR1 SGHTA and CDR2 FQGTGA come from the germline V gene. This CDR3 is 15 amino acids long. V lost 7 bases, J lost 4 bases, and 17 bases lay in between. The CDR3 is CASNRSGTIYNEQFF. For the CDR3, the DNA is TGTGCCAGCAACCGATCCGGGACAATATACAATGAGCAGTTCTTC. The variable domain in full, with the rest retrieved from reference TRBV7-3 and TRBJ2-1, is GAGVSQTPSNKVTEKGKYVELRCDPISGHTALYWYRQSLGQGPEFLIYFQGTGAADDSGLPNDRFFAVRPEGSVSTLKIQRTERGDSAVYLCASNRSGTIYNEQFFGPGTRLTVL.

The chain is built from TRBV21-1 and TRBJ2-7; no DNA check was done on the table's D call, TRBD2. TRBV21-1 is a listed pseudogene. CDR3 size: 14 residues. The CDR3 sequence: CASSKGDGFYEQYF. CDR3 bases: TGTGCCAGCAGCAAAGGAGACGGGTTCTACGAGCAGTACTTC.

In DNA, the CDR3 is TGTGCCAGCAGCTTAGCCCACCCACAGGGGACTCCCAGAACCTACGAGCAGTACTTC. This translates into CASSLAHPQGTPRTYEQYF. This chain connects TRBV7-6 to TRBJ2-7; perhaps TRBD1 as D (7 bases). Trimming stripped 0 bases from V and 2 bases from J, with 23 bases between. Per the germline V gene, CDR1 is SGHVS and CDR2 is FNYEAQ. The CDR3 contains 19 residues.

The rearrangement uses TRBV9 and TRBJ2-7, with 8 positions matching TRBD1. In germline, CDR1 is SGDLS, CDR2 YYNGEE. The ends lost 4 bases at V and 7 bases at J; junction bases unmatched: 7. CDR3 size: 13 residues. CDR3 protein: CASSYQGAGEQYF. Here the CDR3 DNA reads TGTGCCAGCAGCTATCAGGGGGCAGGGGAGCAGTACTTC.

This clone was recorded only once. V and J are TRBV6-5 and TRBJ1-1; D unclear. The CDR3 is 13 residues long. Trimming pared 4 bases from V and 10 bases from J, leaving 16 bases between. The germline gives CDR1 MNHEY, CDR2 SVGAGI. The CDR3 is CASSSERSFGAFF. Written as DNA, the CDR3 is TGTGCCAGCAGTTCCGAACGTTCCTTCGGAGCTTTCTTT.